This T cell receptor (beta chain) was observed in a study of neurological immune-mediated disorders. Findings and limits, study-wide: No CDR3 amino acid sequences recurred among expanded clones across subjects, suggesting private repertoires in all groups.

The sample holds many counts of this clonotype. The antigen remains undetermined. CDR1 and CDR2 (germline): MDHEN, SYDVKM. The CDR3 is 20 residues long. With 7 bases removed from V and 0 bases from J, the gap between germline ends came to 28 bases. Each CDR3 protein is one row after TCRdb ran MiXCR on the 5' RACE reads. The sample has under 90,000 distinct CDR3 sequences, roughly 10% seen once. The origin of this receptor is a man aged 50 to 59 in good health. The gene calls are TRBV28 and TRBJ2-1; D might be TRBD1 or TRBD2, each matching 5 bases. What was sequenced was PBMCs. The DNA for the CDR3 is TGTGCCAGCATTCCCTCGCAGGGAGTCCCGCCCGACCCCTCCTACAATGAGCAGTTCTTC. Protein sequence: CASIPSQGVPPDPSYNEQFF.